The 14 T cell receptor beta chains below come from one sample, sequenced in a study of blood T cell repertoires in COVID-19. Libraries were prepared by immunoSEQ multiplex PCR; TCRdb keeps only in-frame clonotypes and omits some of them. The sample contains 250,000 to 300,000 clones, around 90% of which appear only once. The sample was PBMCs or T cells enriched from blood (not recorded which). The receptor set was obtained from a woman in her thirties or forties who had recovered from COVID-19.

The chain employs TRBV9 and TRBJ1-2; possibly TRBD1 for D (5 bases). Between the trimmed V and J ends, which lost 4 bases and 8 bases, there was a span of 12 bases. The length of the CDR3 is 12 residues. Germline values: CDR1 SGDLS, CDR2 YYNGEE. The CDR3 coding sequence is TGTGCCAGCAGCTCAAGGGGCGGCGGCTACACCTTC. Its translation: CASSSRGGGYTF.

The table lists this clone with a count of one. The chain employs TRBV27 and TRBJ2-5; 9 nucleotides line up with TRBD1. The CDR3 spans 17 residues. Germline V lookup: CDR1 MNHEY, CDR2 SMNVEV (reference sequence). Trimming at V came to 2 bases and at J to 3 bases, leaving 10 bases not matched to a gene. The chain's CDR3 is CASSLKPAGTGKETQYF. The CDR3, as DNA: TGTGCCAGCAGTTTAAAACCTGCCGGGACAGGGAAAGAGACCCAGTACTTC.

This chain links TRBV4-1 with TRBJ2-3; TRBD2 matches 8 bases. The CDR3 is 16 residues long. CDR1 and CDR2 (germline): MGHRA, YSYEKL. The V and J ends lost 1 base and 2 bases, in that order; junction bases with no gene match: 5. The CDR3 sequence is CASSQARAGDTDTQYF. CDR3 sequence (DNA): TGCGCCAGCAGCCAAGCTCGAGCGGGAGACACAGATACGCAGTATTTT.

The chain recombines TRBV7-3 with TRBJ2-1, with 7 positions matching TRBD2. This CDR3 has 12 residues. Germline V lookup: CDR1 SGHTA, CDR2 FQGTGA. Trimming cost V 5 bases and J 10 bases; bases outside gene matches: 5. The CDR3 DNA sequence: TGTGCCAGCAGCAAACCGGGACTAGAGCAGTTCTTC. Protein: CASSKPGLEQFF.

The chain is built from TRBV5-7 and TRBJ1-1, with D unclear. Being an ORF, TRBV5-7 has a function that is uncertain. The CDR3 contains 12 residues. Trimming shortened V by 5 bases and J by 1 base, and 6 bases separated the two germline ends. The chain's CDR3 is CASRRQNTEAFF. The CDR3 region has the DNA TGTGCCAGCAGGCGGCAGAACACTGAAGCTTTCTTT.

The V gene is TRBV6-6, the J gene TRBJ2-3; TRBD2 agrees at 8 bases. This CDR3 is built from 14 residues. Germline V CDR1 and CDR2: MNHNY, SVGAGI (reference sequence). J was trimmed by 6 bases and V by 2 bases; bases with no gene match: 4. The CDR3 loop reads CASSYRGGLDTQYF. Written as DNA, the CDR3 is TGTGCCAGCAGTTACCGGGGGGGACTTGATACGCAGTATTTT.

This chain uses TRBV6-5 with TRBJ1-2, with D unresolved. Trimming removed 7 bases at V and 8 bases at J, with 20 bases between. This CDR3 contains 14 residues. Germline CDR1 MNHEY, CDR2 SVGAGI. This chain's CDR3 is CASIMTSTMKGYTF. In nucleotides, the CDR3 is TGTGCCAGCATCATGACGTCTACTATGAAGGGCTACACCTTC.

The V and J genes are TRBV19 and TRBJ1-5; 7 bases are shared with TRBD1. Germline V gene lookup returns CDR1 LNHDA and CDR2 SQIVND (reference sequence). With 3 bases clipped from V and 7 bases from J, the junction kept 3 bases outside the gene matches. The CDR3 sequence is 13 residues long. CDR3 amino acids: CASSIQGEQPQHF. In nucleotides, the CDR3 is TGTGCCAGTAGTATTCAGGGGGAACAGCCCCAGCATTTT. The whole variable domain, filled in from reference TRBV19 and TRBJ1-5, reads DGGITQSPKYLFRKEGQNVTLSCEQNLNHDAMYWYRQDPGQGLRLIYYSQIVNDFQKGDIAEGYSVSREKKESFPLTVTSAQKNPTAFYLCASSIQGEQPQHFGDGTRLSIL.

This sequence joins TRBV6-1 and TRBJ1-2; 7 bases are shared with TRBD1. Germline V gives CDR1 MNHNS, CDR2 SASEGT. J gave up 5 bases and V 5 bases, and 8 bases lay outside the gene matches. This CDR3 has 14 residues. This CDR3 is CASSYETGTYGYTF. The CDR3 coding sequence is TGTGCCAGCAGTTATGAGACAGGGACATATGGCTACACCTTC.

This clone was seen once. CDR3 region: CASSYGRKGETQYF. The CDR3 coding sequence is TGTGCCAGCAGTTACGGGAGGAAAGGGGAGACCCAGTACTTC. This chain uses TRBV6-5 with TRBJ2-5; TRBD2 might be the D (6 bases). CDR1 is MNHEY, CDR2 SVGAGI, per germline. The V end lost 2 bases, the J end lost 5 bases, and 12 bases lay between the germline ends. This CDR3 spans 14 amino acids.

The DNA of the CDR3 is TGTGCCAGCAGTTTATCCACCGCTAAAAACTCCTACGAGCAGTACTTC. Translating gives CASSLSTAKNSYEQYF. This rearrangement joins TRBV27 to TRBJ2-7; no clear D. The V and J ends lost 0 bases and 0 bases respectively, with 12 bases between them. There are 16 residues in the CDR3. The germline V gene has CDR1 MNHEY and CDR2 SMNVEV (reference sequence).

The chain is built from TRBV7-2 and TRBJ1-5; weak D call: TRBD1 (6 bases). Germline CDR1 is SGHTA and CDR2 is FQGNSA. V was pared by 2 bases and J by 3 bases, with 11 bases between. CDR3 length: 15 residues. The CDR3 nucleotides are TGTGCCAGCAGCTTAATAGGGGGTCCCAATCAGCCCCAGCATTTT. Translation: CASSLIGGPNQPQHF.

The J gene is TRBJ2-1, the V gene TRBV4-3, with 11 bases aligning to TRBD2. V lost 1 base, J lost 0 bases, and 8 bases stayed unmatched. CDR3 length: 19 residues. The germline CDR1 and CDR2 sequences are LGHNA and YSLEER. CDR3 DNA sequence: TGCGCCAGCAGCCAAGTCGGGACTAGCGGACCGTCCTCCTACAATGAGCAGTTCTTC. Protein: CASSQVGTSGPSSYNEQFF.

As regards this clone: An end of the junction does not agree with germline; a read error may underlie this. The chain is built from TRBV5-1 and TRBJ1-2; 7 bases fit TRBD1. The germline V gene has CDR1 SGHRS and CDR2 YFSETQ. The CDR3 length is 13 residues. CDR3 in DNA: TGCGCCAGCAGCTTGGGAGAGGGACAGCGAGCTATCTTC. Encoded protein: CASSLGEGQRAIF.